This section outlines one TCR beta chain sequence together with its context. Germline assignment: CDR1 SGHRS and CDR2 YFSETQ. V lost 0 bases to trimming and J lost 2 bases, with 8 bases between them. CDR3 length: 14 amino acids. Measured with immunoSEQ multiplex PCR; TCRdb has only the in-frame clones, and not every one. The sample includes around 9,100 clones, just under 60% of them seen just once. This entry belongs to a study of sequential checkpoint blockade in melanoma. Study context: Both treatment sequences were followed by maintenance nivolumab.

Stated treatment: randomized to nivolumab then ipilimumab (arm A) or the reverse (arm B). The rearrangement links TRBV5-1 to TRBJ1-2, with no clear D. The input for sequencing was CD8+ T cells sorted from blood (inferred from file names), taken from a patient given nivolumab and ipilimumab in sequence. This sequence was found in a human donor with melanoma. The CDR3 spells CASSLGGANYGYTF. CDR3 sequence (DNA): TGCGCCAGCAGCTTGGGAGGAGCAAACTATGGCTACACCTTC.